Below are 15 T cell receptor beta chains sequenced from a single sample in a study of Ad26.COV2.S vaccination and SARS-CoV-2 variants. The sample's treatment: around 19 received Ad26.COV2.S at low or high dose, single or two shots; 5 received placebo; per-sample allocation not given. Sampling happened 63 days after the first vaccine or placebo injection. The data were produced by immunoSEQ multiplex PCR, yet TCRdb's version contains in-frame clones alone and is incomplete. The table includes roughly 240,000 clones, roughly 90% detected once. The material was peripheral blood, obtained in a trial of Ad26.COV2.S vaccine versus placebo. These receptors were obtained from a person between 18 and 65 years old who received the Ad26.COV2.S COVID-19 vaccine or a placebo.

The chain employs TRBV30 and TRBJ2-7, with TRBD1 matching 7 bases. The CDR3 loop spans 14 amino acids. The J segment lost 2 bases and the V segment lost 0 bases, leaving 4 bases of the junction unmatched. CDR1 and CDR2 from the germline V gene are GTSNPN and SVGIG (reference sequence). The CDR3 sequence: CAWSVLGQTYEQYF. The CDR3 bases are TGTGCCTGGAGTGTATTGGGACAGACCTACGAGCAGTACTTC.

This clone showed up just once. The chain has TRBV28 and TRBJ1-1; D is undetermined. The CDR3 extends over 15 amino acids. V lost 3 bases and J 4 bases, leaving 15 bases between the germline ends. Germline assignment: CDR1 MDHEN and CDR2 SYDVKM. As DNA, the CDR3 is TGTGCCAGCAGTTTTTTGGGCAGCCCGGGCACTGAAGCTTTCTTT. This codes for CASSFLGSPGTEAFF.

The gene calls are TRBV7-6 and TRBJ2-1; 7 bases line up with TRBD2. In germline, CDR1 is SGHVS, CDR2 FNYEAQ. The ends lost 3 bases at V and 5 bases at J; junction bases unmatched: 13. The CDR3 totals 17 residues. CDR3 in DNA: TGTGCCAGCAGCTTGTCCCTCCTGCAGCGGGGACACAATGAGCAGTTCTTC. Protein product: CASSLSLLQRGHNEQFF.

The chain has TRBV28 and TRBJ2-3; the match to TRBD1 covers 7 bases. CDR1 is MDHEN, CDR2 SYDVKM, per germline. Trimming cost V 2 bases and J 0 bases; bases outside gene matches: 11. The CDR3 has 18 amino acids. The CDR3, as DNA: TGTGCCAGCAGTTTAGCCGCTCGACAGGGTTTTAGCACAGATACGCAGTATTTT. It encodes CASSLAARQGFSTDTQYF.

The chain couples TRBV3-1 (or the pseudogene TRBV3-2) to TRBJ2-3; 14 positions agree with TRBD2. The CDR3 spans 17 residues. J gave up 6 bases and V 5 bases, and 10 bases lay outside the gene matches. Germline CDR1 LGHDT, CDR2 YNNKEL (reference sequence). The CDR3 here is CASSGLAGGHIWDTQYF. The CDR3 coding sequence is TGTGCCAGCAGCGGACTAGCGGGAGGTCACATATGGGATACGCAGTATTTT.

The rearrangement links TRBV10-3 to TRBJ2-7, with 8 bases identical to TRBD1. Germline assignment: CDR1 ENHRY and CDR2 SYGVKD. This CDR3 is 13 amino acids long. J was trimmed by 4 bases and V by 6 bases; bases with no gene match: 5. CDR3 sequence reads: CAISLTGEYEQYF. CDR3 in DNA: TGTGCCATCAGCCTGACAGGGGAGTACGAGCAGTACTTC.

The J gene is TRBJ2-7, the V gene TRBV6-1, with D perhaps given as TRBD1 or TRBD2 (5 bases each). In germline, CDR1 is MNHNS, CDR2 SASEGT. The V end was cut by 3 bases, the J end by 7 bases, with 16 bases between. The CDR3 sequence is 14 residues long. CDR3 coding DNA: TGTGCCAGCAGTGATGGGGGAAACGTGAGAGAGCAGTACTTC. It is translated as CASSDGGNVREQYF.

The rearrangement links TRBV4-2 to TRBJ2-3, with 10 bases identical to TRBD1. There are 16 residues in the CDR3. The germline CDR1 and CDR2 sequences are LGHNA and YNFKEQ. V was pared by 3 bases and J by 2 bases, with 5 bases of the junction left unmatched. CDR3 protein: CASSQDGQGVTDTQYF. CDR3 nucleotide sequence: TGTGCCAGCAGCCAGGACGGACAGGGGGTCACAGATACGCAGTATTTT.

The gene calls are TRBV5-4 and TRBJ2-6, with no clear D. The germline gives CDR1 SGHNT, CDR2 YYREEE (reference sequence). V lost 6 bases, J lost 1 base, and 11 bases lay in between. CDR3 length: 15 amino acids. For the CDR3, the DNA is TGTGCCAGCAAGCTATCAGGTTCTGGGGCCAACGTCCTGACTTTC. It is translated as CASKLSGSGANVLTF.

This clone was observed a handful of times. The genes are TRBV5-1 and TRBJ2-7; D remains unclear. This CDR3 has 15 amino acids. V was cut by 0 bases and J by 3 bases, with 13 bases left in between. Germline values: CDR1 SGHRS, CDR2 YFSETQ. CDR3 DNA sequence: TGCGCCAGCAGCTTGGCTGGACGGAACCACTACGAGCAGTACTTC. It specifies CASSLAGRNHYEQYF.

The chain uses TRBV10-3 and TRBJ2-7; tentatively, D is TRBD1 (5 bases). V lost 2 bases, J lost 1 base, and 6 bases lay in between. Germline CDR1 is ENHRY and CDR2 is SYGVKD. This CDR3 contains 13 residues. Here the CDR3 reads CAISERGSYEQYF. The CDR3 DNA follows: TGTGCCATCAGTGAGAGGGGTTCCTACGAGCAGTACTTC.

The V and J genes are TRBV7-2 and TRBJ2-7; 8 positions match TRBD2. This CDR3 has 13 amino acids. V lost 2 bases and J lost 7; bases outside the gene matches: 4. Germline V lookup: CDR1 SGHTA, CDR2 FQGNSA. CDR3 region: CASSLMLAGEQYF. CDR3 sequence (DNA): TGTGCCAGCAGCTTAATGCTAGCGGGTGAGCAGTACTTC.

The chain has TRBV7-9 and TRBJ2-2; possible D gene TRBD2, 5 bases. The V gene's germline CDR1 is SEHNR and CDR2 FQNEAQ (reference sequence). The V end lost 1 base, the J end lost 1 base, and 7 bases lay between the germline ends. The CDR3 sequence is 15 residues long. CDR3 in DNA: TGTGCCAGCAGCTTAGGCGGGCTGAACACCGGGGAGCTGTTTTTT. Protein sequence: CASSLGGLNTGELFF.

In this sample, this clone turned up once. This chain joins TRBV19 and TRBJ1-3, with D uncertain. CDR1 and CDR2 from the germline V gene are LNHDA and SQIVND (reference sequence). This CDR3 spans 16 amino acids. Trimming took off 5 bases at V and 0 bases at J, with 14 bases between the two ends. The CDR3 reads CASSGPGLSSGNTIYF. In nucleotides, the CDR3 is TGTGCCAGTAGTGGCCCCGGACTCAGCTCTGGAAACACCATATATTTT.

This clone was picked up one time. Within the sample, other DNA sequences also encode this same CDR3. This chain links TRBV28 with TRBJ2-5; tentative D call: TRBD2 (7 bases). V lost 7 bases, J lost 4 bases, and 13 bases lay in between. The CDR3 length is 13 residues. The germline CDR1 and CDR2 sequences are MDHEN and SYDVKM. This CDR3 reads CASTPGGRETQYF. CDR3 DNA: TGTGCCAGCACCCCCGGGGGGCGAGAGACCCAGTACTTC.